These T cell receptor beta chains were read from a single sample in a study of somatic mutations in cytotoxic T cells in rheumatoid arthritis. Sequenced by immunoSEQ multiplex PCR; TCRdb stores in-frame clones only, minus some. Here the sample spans about 11,000 clones, approximately 71% being singletons. The sample comprised CD8+ T cells sorted from blood. The receptors were sampled from an adult with rheumatoid arthritis. CDR3s include the opening cysteine and the closing phenylalanine or tryptophan. D genes are given only for firm matches. Only some rows state a clone size, as once, few, many or a class for expanded clones.

D: -
V: TRBV4-3
J: TRBJ1-2
size: -
DNA: TGCGCCAGCAGCCAAGAGTCACCCTCCTGGGGCTACACCTTC
CDR3: CASSQESPSWGYTF

D: TRBD1
V: TRBV9
J: TRBJ2-7
size: once
DNA: TGTGCCAGCAGCACAGACAGGGTCACCCACGAGCAGTACTTC
CDR3: CASSTDRVTHEQYF

D: TRBD1
V: TRBV27
J: TRBJ1-5
size: -
DNA: TGTGCCAGCAGTCCAACGACAGGGTATCAGCCCCAGCATTTT
CDR3: CASSPTTGYQPQHF

D: -
V: TRBV7-8
J: TRBJ1-2
size: -
DNA: TGTGCCAGCAGCTATGGGGGGGGCGCGGTCTATGGCTACACCTTC
CDR3: CASSYGGGAVYGYTF

D: -
V: TRBV28
J: TRBJ1-2
size: -
DNA: TGTGCCAGCAGTTTACGGGGGGACCATTTCGGCTATGGCTACACCTTC
CDR3: CASSLRGDHFGYGYTF

D: -
V: TRBV27
J: TRBJ1-1
size: -
DNA: TGTGCCAGCAGTTTTGGTACGGACACTGAAGCTTTCTTT
CDR3: CASSFGTDTEAFF

D: -
V: TRBV10-3
J: TRBJ1-5
size: once
DNA: TGTGCCATCAGTGAGCCTCAGGAGCCCCAGCATTTT
CDR3: CAISEPQEPQHF

D: -
V: TRBV9
J: TRBJ1-1
size: medium-sized
DNA: TGTGCCAGCAGCGCTGGGGCTCCCGGGGTCGAGAACACTGAAGCTTTCTTT
CDR3: CASSAGAPGVENTEAFF

D: TRBD1
V: TRBV7-9
J: TRBJ2-7
size: few
DNA: TGTGCCAGCAGCTCTACCCCGGGACAGGCCCTTTACGAGCAGTACTTC
CDR3: CASSSTPGQALYEQYF

D: -
V: TRBV6-1
J: TRBJ1-5
size: -
DNA: TGTGCCAGCAGTGTAGGTAGGATCAATCAGCCCCAGCATTTT
CDR3: CASSVGRINQPQHF

D: TRBD2
V: TRBV5-1
J: TRBJ2-1
size: -
DNA: TGCGCCAGCAGCTTGGTTAGCGGGGGGATTGGTGAGCAGTTCTTC
CDR3: CASSLVSGGIGEQFF

D: -
V: TRBV7-2
J: TRBJ2-2
size: once
DNA: TGTGCCAGCAGCTTTGGAAAGGGCACCGGGGAGCTGTTTTTT
CDR3: CASSFGKGTGELFF

D: -
V: TRBV4-1
J: TRBJ2-1
size: -
DNA: TGCGCCAGCAGCCATGTAGGTTCTCCCAATGAGCAGTTCTTC
CDR3: CASSHVGSPNEQFF

D: -
V: TRBV27
J: TRBJ1-1
size: -
DNA: TGTGCCAGCAGTCCGGGGGGGTCGGGCACTGAAGCTTTCTTT
CDR3: CASSPGGSGTEAFF

D: TRBD2
V: TRBV27
J: TRBJ2-1
size: -
DNA: TGTGCCAGCACCACTGGACTAGCGGGGGTCAATGAGCAGTTCTTC
CDR3: CASTTGLAGVNEQFF

D: TRBD1
V: TRBV5-4
J: TRBJ1-3
size: -
DNA: TGTGCCAGCAGGGCCAGGGGGTCGTCGGGAAACACCATATATTTT
CDR3: CASRARGSSGNTIYF

D: -
V: TRBV7-8
J: TRBJ2-3
size: -
DNA: TGTGCCAGCAGCTTAGTGGAGACTATCAGTACAGATACGCAGTATTTT
CDR3: CASSLVETISTDTQYF

D: TRBD2
V: TRBV5-4
J: TRBJ2-1
size: -
DNA: TGTGCCAGCAGCTCGGACCTAGCGGGGTTCAATGAGCAGTTCTTC
CDR3: CASSSDLAGFNEQFF

D: -
V: TRBV19
J: TRBJ2-3
size: -
DNA: TGTGCCAGTAGTATTGCAGGGCAAAGCACAGATACGCAGTATTTT
CDR3: CASSIAGQSTDTQYF

D: -
V: TRBV27
J: TRBJ2-7
size: -
DNA: TGTGCCAGCAGTCCCCGCGCAGGACAGACCTACGAGCAGTACTTC
CDR3: CASSPRAGQTYEQYF

D: -
V: TRBV28
J: TRBJ2-7
size: -
DNA: TGTGCCAGCACCCTGGGACACTCCGGTTACGAGCAGTACTTC
CDR3: CASTLGHSGYEQYF

D: -
V: TRBV5-1
J: TRBJ2-2
size: -
DNA: TGCGCCAGCAGCTTGTACAGAAACACCGGGGAGCTGTTTTTT
CDR3: CASSLYRNTGELFF

D: -
V: TRBV7-3
J: TRBJ1-4
size: -
DNA: TGTGCCAGCAGCCGGGGACTTGGGGAAAAACTGTTTTTT
CDR3: CASSRGLGEKLFF

D: -
V: TRBV6-5
J: TRBJ2-1
size: -
DNA: TGTGCCAGCAGTTACCGGGACACCACCTCCTACAATGAGCAGTTCTTC
CDR3: CASSYRDTTSYNEQFF

D: TRBD2
V: TRBV9
J: TRBJ2-3
size: -
DNA: TGTGCCAGCAGCGTAGGAAGCGGGGCTTACACAGATACGCAGTATTTT
CDR3: CASSVGSGAYTDTQYF

D: -
V: TRBV5-1
J: TRBJ2-7
size: -
DNA: TGCGCCAGCAGCCTAGCTAGGGTGGGGGGCTACGAGCAGTACTTC
CDR3: CASSLARVGGYEQYF

D: TRBD2
V: TRBV11-2
J: TRBJ2-7
size: -
DNA: TGTGCCAGCAGCCTTCTGGGACTAGTTATTCACGAGCAGTACTTC
CDR3: CASSLLGLVIHEQYF

D: -
V: TRBV27
J: TRBJ1-2
size: -
DNA: TGTGCCAGCAGTTCGGGGGGGTGGTATGGCTACACCTTC
CDR3: CASSSGGWYGYTF

D: TRBD2
V: TRBV7-6
J: TRBJ2-5
size: few
DNA: TGTGCCAGCAGCTTAGGGGTAGCGGGGGGCCATTGGGAGACCCAGTACTTC
CDR3: CASSLGVAGGHWETQYF

D: -
V: TRBV23-1
J: TRBJ1-2
size: -
DNA: TGCGCCAGCAGACAGGACCCTTATGGCTACACCTTC
CDR3: CASRQDPYGYTF

D: -
V: TRBV19
J: TRBJ1-5
size: -
DNA: TGTGCCAGTAGTATAGTGTTCGGGGAAAATAGCAATCAGCCCCAGCATTTT
CDR3: CASSIVFGENSNQPQHF

D: -
V: TRBV7-8
J: TRBJ2-1
size: -
DNA: TGTGCCAGCAGCTTAGTAGGGGGAGGAGTCCCGACCGGATACAATGAGCAGTTCTTC
CDR3: CASSLVGGGVPTGYNEQFF

D: -
V: TRBV5-1
J: TRBJ2-1
size: -
DNA: TGCGCCAGCAGCTTTGCGGACAACTCCTACAATGAGCAGTTCTTC
CDR3: CASSFADNSYNEQFF

D: -
V: TRBV30
J: TRBJ2-7
size: -
DNA: TGTGCCTGGAGCGCACAGGGATCCCACGAGCAGTACTTC
CDR3: CAWSAQGSHEQYF

D: -
V: TRBV28
J: TRBJ1-1
size: -
DNA: TGTGCCAGCAGCCACAGTACAGAGAACACTGAAGCTTTCTTT
CDR3: CASSHSTENTEAFF

D: TRBD1
V: TRBV5-5
J: TRBJ2-3
size: -
DNA: TGTGCCAGCAGCTCCGGACAGGGCTCCGCAGATACGCAGTATTTT
CDR3: CASSSGQGSADTQYF

D: -
V: TRBV4-1
J: TRBJ1-1
size: few
DNA: TGCGCCAGCAGCCCTCACCGGACAAATGAAGCTTTCTTT
CDR3: CASSPHRTNEAFF